A single TCR beta chain is shown here with its context. This record belongs to a study of control samples from healthy donors and cancer patients. V shed 5 bases and J shed 10 bases, with 12 bases lying between them. Germline CDR1 is SGHAT and CDR2 is FQDESV (reference sequence). This CDR3 comprises 13 residues. Clones were read by immunoSEQ multiplex PCR, and TCRdb kept only the in-frame ones, dropping some. Of some 58,000 clones in the sample, about 89% were seen once. Specimen: PBMCs. The chain couples TRBV11-1 to TRBJ1-6; D not resolved. The clonotype comes from a woman aged 55-75 years with lung cancer. CDR3 protein: CASSRLGGSPLHF. The CDR3 nucleotides read TGTGCCAGCAGCCGCTTGGGCGGGTCACCCCTCCACTTT.